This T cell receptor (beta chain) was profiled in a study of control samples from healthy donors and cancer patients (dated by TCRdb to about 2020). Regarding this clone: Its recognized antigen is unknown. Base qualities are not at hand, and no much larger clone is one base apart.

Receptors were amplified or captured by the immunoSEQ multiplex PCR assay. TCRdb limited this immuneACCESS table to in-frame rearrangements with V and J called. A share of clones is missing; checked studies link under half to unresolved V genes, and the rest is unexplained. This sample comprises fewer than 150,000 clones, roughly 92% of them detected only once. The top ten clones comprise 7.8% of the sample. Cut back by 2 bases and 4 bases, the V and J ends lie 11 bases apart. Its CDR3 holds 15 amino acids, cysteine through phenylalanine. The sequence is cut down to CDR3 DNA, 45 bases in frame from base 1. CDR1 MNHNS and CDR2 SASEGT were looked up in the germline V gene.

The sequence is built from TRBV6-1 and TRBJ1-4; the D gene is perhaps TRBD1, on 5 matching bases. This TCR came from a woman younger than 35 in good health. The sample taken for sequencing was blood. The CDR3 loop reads CASSERGRINEKLFF. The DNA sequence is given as TGTGCCAGCAGTGAAAGGGGCAGGATTAATGAAAAACTGTTTTTT.